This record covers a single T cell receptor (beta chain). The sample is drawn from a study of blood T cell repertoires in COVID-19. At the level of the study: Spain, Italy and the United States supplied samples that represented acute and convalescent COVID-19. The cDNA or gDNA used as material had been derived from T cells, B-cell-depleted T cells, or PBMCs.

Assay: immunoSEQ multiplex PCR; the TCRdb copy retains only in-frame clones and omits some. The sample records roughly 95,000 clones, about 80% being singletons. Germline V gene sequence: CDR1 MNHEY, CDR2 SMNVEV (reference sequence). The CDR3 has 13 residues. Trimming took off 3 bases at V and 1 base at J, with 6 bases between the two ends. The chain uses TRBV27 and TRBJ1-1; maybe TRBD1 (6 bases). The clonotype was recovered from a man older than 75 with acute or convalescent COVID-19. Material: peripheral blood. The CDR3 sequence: CASSFRGNTEAFF. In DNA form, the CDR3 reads TGTGCCAGCAGTTTCAGGGGGAACACTGAAGCTTTCTTT.